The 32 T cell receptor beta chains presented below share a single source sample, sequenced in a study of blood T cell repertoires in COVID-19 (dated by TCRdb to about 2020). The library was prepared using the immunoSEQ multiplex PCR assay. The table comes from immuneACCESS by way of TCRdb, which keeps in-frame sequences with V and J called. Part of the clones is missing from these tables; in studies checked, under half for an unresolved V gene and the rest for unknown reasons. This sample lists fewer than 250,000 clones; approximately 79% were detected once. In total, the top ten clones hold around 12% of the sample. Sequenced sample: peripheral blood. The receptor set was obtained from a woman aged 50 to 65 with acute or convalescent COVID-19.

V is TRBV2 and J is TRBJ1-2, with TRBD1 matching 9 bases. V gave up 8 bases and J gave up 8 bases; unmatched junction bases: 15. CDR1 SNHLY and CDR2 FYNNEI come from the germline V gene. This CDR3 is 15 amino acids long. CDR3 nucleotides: TGTGCCAGCCAACCCGTTGTCGGACAGGGGAGAGGCTACACCTTC. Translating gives CASQPVVGQGRGYTF. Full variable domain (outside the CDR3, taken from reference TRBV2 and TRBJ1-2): EPEVTQTPSHQVTQMGQEVILRCVPISNHLYFYWYRQILGQKVEFLVSFYNNEISEKSEIFDDQFSVERPDGSNFTLKIRSTKLEDSAMYFCASQPVVGQGRGYTFGSGTRLTVV.

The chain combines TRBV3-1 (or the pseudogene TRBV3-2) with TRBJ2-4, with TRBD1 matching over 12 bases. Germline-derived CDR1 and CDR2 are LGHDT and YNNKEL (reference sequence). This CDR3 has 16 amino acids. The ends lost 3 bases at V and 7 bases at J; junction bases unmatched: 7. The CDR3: CASSQTGTGGGNIQYF. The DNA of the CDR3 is TGTGCCAGCAGCCAGACCGGGACAGGGGGCGGGAACATTCAGTACTTC.

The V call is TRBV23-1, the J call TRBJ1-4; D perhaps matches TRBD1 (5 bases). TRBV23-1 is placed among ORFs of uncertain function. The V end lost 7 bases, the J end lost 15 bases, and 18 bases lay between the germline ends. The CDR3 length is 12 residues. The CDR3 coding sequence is TGCGCCAGCAATAAACAGACAGAGTTTGTGTTTTTT. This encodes CASNKQTEFVFF.

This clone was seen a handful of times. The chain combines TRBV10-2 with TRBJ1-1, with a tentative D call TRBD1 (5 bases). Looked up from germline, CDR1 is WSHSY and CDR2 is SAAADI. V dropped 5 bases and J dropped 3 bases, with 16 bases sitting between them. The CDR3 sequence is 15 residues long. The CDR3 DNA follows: TGCGCCAGCAGTCAACAATCCGGGACTTACACTGAAGCTTTCTTT. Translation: CASSQQSGTYTEAFF.

The CDR3 reads CASSKEDRGRGQPQHF. In nucleotides, the CDR3 is TGTGCCAGCAGCAAAGAAGACAGGGGTAGGGGTCAGCCCCAGCATTTT. The chain links TRBV21-1 to TRBJ1-5; TRBD1 was called by the table and not checked on the DNA. TRBV21-1 is classified as a pseudogene. This CDR3 is built from 16 residues.

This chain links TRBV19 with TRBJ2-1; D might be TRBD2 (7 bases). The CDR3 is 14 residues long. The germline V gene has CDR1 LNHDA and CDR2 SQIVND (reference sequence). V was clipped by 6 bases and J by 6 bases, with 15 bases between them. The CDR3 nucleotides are TGTGCCAGTAGGGTATGGGGGGGCCCCAATGAGCAGTTCTTC. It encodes CASRVWGGPNEQFF.

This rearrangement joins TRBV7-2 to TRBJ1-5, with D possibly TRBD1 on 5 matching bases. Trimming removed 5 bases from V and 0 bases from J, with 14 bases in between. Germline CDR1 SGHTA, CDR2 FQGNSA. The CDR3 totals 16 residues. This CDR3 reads CASSLTAFYSNQPQHF. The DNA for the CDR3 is TGTGCCAGCAGCCTGACAGCTTTTTATAGCAATCAGCCCCAGCATTTT.

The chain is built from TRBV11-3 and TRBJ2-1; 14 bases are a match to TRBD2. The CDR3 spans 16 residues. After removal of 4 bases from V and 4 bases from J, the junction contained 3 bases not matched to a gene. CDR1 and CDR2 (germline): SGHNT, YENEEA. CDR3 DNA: TGTGCCAGCAGCTGGGGACTAGCGGGGGTATACAATGAGCAGTTCTTC. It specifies CASSWGLAGVYNEQFF.

The CDR3 loop is CASSVRTGAGNTIYF. As DNA, the CDR3 is TGTGCCAGCAGCGTCCGTACAGGGGCTGGAAACACCATATATTTT. This chain uses TRBV9 with TRBJ1-3; 7 bases align to TRBD1. V lost 2 bases and J lost 2; bases outside the gene matches: 4. The CDR3 consists of 15 residues. In germline, CDR1 is SGDLS, CDR2 YYNGEE.

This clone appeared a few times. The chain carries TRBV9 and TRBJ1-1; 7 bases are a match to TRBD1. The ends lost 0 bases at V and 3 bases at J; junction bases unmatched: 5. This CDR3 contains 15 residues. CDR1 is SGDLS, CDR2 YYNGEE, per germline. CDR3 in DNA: TGTGCCAGCAGCGTAGTTGCAGGGGGAGACACTGAAGCTTTCTTT. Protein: CASSVVAGGDTEAFF.

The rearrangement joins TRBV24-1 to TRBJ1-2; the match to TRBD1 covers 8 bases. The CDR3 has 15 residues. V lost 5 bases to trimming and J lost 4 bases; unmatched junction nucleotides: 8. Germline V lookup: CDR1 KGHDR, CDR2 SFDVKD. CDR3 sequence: CATSAPQGVPYGYTF. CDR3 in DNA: TGTGCCACCAGTGCCCCACAGGGGGTCCCCTATGGCTACACCTTC.

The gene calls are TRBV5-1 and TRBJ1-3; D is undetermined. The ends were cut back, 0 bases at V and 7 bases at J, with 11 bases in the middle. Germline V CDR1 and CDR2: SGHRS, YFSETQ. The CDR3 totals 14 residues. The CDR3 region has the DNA TGCGCCAGCAGCTTGGGACCTTCGGGGAACACCATATATTTT. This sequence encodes CASSLGPSGNTIYF.

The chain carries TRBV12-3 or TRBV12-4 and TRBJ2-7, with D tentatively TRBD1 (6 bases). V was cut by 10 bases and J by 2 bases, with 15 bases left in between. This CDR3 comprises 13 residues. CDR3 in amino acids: CATGRAGAYEQYF. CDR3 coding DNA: TGTGCCACTGGGCGGGCAGGGGCCTACGAGCAGTACTTC.

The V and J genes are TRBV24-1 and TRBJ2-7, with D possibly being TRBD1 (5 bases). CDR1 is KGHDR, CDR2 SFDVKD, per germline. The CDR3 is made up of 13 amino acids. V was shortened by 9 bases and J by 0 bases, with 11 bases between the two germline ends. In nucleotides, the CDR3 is TGTGCCACCTCTGGCGACAGCTCCTACGAGCAGTACTTC. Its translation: CATSGDSSYEQYF.

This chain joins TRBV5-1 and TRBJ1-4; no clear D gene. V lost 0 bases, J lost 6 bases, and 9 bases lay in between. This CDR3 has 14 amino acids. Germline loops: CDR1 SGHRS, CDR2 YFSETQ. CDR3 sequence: CASSLAGGHEKLFF. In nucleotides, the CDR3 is TGCGCCAGCAGCTTGGCCGGAGGACATGAAAAACTGTTTTTT.

The CDR3 spells CASSHLAAYGTDTQYF. The DNA for the CDR3 is TGTGCCAGCTCGCACCTAGCAGCCTACGGCACAGATACGCAGTATTTT. V usage is TRBV25-1 and J usage is TRBJ2-3; possibly TRBD2 for D (5 bases). CDR1 is MGHDK, CDR2 SYGVNS, per germline. This CDR3 has 16 amino acids. V lost 8 bases, J lost 1 base, and 19 bases lay in between.

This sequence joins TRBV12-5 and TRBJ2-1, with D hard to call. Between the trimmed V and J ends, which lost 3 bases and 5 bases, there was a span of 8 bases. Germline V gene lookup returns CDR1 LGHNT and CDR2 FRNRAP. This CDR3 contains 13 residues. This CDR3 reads CASGFHADNEQFF. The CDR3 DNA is TGTGCTAGTGGTTTTCATGCGGACAATGAGCAGTTCTTC.

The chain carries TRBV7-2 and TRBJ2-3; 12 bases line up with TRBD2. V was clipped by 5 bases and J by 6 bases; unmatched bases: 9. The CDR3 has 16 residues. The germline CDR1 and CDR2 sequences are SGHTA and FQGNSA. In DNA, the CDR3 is TGTGCCAGCAGCCACGGACTAGCGGGGTCAATCGATACGCAGTATTTT. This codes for CASSHGLAGSIDTQYF.

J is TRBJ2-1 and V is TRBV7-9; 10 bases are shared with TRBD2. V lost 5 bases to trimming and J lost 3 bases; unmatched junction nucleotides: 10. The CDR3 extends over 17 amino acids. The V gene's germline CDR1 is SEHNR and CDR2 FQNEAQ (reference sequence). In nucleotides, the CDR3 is TGTGCCAGCAGCCCGCCTCTAGCGGGAGAGGACTACAATGAGCAGTTCTTC. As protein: CASSPPLAGEDYNEQFF.

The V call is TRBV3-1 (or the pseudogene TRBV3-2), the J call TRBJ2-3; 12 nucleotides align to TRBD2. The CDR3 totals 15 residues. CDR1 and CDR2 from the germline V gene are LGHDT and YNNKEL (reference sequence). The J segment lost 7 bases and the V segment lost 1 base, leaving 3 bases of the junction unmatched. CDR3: CASSQGTSGRNTQYF. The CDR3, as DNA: TGTGCCAGCAGCCAAGGTACTAGCGGGAGGAATACGCAGTATTTT.

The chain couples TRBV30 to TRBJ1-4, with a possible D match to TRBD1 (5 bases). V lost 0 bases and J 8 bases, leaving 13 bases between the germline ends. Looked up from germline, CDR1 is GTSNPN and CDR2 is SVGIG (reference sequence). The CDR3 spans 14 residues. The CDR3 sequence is CAWSVRGVREKLFF. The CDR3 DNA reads TGTGCCTGGAGTGTCCGGGGGGTTCGAGAAAAACTGTTTTTT.

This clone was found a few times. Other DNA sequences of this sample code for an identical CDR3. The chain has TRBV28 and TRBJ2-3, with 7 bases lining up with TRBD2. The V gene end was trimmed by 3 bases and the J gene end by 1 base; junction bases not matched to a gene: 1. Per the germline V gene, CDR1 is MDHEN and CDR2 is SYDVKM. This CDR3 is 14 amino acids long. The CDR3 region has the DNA TGTGCCAGCAGTTTCCTAGCGGGCACAGATACGCAGTATTTT. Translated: CASSFLAGTDTQYF.

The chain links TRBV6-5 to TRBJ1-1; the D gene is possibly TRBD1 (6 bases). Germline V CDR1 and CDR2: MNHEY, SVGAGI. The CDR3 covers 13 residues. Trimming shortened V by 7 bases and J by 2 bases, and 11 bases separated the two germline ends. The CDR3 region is CASTLQGNTEAFF. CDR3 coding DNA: TGTGCCAGCACGCTACAGGGCAACACTGAAGCTTTCTTT.

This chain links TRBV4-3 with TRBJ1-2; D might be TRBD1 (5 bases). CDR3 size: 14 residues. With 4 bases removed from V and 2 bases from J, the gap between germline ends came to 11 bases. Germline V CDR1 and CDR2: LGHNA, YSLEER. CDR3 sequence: CASSPQARNYGYTF. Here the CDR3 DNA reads TGCGCCAGCAGCCCACAGGCCAGGAACTATGGCTACACCTTC.

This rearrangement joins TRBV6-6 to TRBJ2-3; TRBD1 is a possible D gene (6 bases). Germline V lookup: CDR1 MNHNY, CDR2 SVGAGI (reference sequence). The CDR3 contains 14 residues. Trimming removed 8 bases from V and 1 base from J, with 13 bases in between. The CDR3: CASGNPGGTDTQYF. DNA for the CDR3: TGTGCCAGCGGTAACCCAGGGGGCACAGATACGCAGTATTTT.

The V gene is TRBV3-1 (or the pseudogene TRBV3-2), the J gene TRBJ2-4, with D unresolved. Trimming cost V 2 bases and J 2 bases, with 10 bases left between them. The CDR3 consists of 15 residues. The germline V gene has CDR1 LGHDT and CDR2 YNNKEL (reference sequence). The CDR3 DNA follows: TGTGCCAGCAGCCAACAACAGACCACCAAAAACATTCAGTACTTC. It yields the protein CASSQQQTTKNIQYF.

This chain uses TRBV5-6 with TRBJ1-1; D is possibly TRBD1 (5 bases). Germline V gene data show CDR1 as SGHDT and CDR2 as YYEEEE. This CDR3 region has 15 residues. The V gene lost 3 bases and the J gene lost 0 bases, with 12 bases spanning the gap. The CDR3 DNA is TGTGCCAGCAGCTCCTTTGGGGGGATGAACACTGAAGCTTTCTTT. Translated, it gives CASSSFGGMNTEAFF. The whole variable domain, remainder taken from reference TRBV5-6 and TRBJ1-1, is DAGVTQSPTHLIKTRGQQVTLRCSPKSGHDTVSWYQQALGQGPQFIFQYYEEEERQRGNFPDRFSGHQFPNYSSELNVNALLLGDSALYLCASSSFGGMNTEAFFGQGTRLTVV.

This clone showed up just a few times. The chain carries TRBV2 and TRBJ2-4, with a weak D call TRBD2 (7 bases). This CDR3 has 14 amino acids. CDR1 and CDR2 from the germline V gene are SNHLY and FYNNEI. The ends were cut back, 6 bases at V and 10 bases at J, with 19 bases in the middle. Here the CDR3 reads CASSKEGGPRIQYF. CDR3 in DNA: TGTGCCAGCAGCAAAGAGGGGGGGCCGAGAATTCAGTACTTC. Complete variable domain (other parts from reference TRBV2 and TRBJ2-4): EPEVTQTPSHQVTQMGQEVILRCVPISNHLYFYWYRQILGQKVEFLVSFYNNEISEKSEIFDDQFSVERPDGSNFTLKIRSTKLEDSAMYFCASSKEGGPRIQYFGAGTRLSVL.

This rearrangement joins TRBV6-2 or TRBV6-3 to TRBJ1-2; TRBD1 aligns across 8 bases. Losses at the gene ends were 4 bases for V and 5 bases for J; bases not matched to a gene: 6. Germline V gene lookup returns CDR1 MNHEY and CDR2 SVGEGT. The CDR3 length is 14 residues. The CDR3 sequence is CASSSGTGSYGYTF. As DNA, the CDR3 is TGTGCCAGCAGTTCCGGGACAGGAAGTTATGGCTACACCTTC.

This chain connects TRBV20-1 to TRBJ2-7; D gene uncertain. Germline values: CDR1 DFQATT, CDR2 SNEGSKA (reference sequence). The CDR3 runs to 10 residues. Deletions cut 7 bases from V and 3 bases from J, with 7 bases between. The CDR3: CSVVSYEQYF. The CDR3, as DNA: TGCAGTGTGGTGAGCTACGAGCAGTACTTC.

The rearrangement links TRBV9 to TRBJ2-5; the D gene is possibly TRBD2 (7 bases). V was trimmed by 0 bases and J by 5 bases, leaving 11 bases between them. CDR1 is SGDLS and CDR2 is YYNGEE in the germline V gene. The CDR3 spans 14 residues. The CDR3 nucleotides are TGTGCCAGCAGCGTAGTGGGGGGGGCGGAGACCCAGTACTTC. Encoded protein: CASSVVGGAETQYF.

The CDR3 loop reads CASSIGLAGEGETQYF. CDR3 bases: TGTGCCAGCAGCATCGGACTAGCGGGAGAGGGTGAGACCCAGTACTTC. V gene TRBV9 combines with J gene TRBJ2-5; 13 bases fit TRBD2. V lost 4 bases and J lost 5; bases outside the gene matches: 8. The length of the CDR3 is 16 residues. Germline CDR1 and CDR2: SGDLS and YYNGEE.